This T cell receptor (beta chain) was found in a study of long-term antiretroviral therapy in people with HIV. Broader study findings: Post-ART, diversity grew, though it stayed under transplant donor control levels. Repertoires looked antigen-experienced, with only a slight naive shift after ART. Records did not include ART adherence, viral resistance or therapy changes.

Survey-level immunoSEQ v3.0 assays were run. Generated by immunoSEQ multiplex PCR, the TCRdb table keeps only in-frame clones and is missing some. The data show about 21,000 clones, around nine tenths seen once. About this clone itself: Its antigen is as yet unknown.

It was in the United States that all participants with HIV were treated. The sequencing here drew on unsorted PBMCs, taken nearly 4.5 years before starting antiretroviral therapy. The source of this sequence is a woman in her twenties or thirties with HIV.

The CDR3 DNA reads TGTGCCAGCAGCTTCTTGGCTCACTACGAGCAGTACTTC. It translates to CASSFLAHYEQYF. J is TRBJ2-7 and V is TRBV7-2; unclear D gene. Germline-derived CDR1 and CDR2 are SGHTA and FQGNSA. This CDR3 comprises 13 residues. V lost 3 bases and J lost 3, with 9 bases in between.